This entry lists 3 T cell receptor beta chains sequenced from one sample in a study of blood T cell repertoires in COVID-19. Data came from immunoSEQ multiplex PCR; TCRdb stores just in-frame clones and leaves some out. Of some 22,000 clones in the sample, about nine tenths were seen once. Sample: peripheral blood. The source of these receptors is a woman aged 80 or over with acute or convalescent COVID-19.

This chain connects TRBV6-5 to TRBJ2-6; a weak D match, TRBD2 (6 bases). The ends were cut back, 6 bases at V and 0 bases at J, with 9 bases in the middle. From germline, CDR1 is MNHEY and CDR2 SVGAGI. CDR3 length: 15 residues. Here the CDR3 DNA reads TGTGCCAGCAGGGAGGGCAGCTCTGGGGCCAACGTCCTGACTTTC. It specifies CASREGSSGANVLTF.

This chain uses TRBV28 with TRBJ2-1, with 15 bases fitting TRBD2. The ends lost 5 bases at V and 9 bases at J; junction bases unmatched: 8. The CDR3 runs to 16 residues. In germline, CDR1 is MDHEN, CDR2 SYDVKM. The CDR3 spells CASSGGTSGGNGEQFF. The CDR3 DNA is TGTGCCAGCAGTGGCGGGACTAGCGGGGGGAACGGTGAGCAGTTCTTC.

The CDR3 reads CASLYLAGGPNEQFF. As DNA, the CDR3 is TGTGCCAGCCTATACCTAGCGGGAGGCCCGAATGAGCAGTTCTTC. J is TRBJ2-1 and V is TRBV2, with 11 positions matching TRBD2. This CDR3 has 15 amino acids. Germline-derived CDR1 and CDR2 are SNHLY and FYNNEI. V trimming: 8 bases; J trimming: 7 bases; junction bases outside the gene matches: 10.